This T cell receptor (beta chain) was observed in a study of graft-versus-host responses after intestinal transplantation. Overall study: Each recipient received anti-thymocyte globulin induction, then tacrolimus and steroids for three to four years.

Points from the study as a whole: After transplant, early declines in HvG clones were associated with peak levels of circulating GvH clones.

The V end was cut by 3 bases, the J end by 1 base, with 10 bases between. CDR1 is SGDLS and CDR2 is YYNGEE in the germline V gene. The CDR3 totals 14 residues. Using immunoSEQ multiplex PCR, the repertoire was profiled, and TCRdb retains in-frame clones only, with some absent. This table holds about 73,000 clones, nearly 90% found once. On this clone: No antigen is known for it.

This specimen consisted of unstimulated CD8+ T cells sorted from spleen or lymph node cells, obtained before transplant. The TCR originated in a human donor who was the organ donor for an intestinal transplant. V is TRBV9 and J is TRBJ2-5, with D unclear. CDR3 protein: CASSAGTFQETQYF. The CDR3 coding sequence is TGTGCCAGCAGCGCAGGAACCTTCCAAGAGACCCAGTACTTC.